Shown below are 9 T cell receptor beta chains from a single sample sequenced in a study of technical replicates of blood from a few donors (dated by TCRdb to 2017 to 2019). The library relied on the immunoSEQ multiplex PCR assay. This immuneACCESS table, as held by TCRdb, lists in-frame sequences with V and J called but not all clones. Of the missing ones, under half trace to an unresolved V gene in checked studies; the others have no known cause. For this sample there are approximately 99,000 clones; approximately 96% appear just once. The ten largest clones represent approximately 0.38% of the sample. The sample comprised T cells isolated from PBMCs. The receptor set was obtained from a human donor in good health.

CDR3 in DNA: TGTGCCAGCAGTTTAAAACAGGGGGCCGGTGGCTACACCTTC. Its protein is CASSLKQGAGGYTF. This chain uses TRBV27 with TRBJ1-2; 9 bases map to TRBD1. Germline-derived CDR1 and CDR2 are MNHEY and SMNVEV (reference sequence). The CDR3 runs 14 residues. Trimming took 2 bases from V and 7 from J; bases not matched to a gene: 5.

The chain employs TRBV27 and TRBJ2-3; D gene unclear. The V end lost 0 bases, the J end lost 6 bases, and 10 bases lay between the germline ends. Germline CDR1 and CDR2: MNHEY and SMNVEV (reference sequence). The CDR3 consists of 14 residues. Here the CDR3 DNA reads TGTGCCAGCAGTTTATCTAGCCCCGTGGATACGCAGTATTTT. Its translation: CASSLSSPVDTQYF.

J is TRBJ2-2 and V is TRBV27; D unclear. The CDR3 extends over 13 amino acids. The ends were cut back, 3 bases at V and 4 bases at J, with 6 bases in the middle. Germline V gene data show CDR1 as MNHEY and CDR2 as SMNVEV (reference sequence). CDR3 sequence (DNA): TGTGCCAGCAGTTTTTCGGGCACCGGGGAGCTGTTTTTT. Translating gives CASSFSGTGELFF.

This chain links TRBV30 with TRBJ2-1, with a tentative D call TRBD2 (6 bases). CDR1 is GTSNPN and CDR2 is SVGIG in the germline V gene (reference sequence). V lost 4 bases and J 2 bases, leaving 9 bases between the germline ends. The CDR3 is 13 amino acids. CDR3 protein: CAWNSGPYNEQFF. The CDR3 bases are TGTGCCTGGAATAGCGGCCCCTACAATGAGCAGTTCTTC.

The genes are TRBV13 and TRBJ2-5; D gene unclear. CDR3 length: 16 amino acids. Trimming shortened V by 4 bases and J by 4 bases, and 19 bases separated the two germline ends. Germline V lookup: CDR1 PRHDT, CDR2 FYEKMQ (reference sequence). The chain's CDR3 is CASSWSLMPVVETQYF. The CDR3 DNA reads TGTGCCAGCAGCTGGAGTCTTATGCCTGTGGTAGAGACCCAGTACTTC.

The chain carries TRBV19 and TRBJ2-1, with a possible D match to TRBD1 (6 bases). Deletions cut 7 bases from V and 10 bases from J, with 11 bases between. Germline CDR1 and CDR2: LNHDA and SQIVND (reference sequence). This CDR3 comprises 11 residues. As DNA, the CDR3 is TGTGCCAGTAACAGGGCTGGGGAGCAGTTCTTC. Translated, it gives CASNRAGEQFF.

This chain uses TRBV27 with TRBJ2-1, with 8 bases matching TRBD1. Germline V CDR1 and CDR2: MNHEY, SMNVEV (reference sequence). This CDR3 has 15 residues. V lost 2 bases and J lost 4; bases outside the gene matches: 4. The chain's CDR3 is CASSLRQGAYNEQFF. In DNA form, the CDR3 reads TGTGCCAGCAGTTTACGGCAGGGGGCGTACAATGAGCAGTTCTTC.

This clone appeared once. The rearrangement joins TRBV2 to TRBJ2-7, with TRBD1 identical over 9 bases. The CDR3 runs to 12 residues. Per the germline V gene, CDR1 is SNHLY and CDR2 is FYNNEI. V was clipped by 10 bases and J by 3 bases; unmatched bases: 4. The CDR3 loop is CATPGQGYEQYF. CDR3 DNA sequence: TGTGCCACCCCGGGACAGGGCTACGAGCAGTACTTC.

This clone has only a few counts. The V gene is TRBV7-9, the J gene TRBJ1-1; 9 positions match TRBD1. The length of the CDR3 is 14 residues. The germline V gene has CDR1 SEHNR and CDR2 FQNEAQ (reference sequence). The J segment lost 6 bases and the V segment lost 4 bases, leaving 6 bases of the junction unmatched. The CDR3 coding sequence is TGTGCCAGCAGCTCGTCGGACAGGGGTCCTGAAGCTTTCTTT. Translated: CASSSSDRGPEAFF.